This TCR beta chain was documented in a study of blood T cell repertoires in COVID-19. The CDR3 covers 15 residues. Germline loops: CDR1 SGHTA, CDR2 FQGNSA. V was trimmed by 1 base and J by 0 bases, leaving 7 bases between them. Study processing details: Amplifying reference gene primers gave estimates of nucleated cell counts. Assay: immunoSEQ multiplex PCR; the TCRdb copy retains only in-frame clones and omits some. D and trimming come from the DNA, and the V and J calls and clone size come from that table. The table includes a few hundred thousand clones, 88% detected once. V usage is TRBV7-2 and J usage is TRBJ1-3; D is possibly TRBD1 (5 bases). Sequencing was performed on PBMCs or T cells enriched from blood (not recorded which). This TCR was sampled from a woman in her forties or fifties who had recovered from COVID-19. The CDR3 region is CASSLGQTSGNTIYF. In DNA form, the CDR3 reads TGTGCCAGCAGCTTAGGACAGACCTCTGGAAACACCATATATTTT.